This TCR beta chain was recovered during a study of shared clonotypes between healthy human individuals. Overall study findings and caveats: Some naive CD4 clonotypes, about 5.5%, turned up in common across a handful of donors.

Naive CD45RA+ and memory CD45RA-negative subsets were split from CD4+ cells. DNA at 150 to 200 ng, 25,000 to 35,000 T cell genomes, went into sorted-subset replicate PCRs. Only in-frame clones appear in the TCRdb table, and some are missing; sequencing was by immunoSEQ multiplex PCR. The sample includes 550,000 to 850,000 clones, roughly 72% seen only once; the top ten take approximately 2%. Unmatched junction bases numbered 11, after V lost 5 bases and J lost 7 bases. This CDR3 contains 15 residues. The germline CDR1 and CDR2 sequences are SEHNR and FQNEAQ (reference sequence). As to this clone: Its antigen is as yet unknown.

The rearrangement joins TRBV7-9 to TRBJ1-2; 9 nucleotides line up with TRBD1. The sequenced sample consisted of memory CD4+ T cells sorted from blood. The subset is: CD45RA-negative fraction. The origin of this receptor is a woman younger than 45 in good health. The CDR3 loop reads CASSPWTGESGGYTF. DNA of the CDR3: TGTGCCAGCAGCCCTTGGACAGGGGAATCGGGTGGCTACACCTTC.